One sample yielded the 10 T cell receptor beta chains listed below, sequenced in a study of cytomegalovirus exposure and HLA in healthy donors. PCR involved 60 Vbeta and 13 Jbeta primers. Profiling relied on immunoSEQ multiplex PCR, and the TCRdb table lists in-frame clones only, not all of them. The data show roughly 36,000 clones, around 74% seen once. The sequencing input was PBMCs. These receptors all come from a young man in good health and CMV-seronegative.

This clone was counted a few times. The CDR3 DNA follows: TGTGCCAGCAGCCCTGGGACAGGCTCTAACTATGGCTACACCTTC. Translating it yields CASSPGTGSNYGYTF. V is TRBV5-4 and J is TRBJ1-2, with 8 positions matching TRBD1. Unmatched junction bases numbered 5, after V lost 4 bases and J lost 0 bases. Germline CDR1 SGHNT, CDR2 YYREEE (reference sequence). The CDR3 runs to 15 residues.

The chain employs TRBV7-3 and TRBJ2-1; the match to TRBD2 covers 10 bases. V was clipped by 0 bases and J by 7 bases; unmatched bases: 12. Germline CDR1 SGHTA, CDR2 FQGTGA. This CDR3 spans 18 amino acids. The CDR3 DNA reads TGTGCCAGCAGCTTAACGTTAATAGCGGGAGGTTCGAGGAATGAGCAGTTCTTC. Its translation: CASSLTLIAGGSRNEQFF.

The chain is built from TRBV19 and TRBJ1-2; weak D call: TRBD1 (6 bases). Trimming removed 7 bases from V and 8 bases from J, with 17 bases in between. The length of the CDR3 is 13 residues. Germline V CDR1 and CDR2: LNHDA, SQIVND (reference sequence). CDR3 sequence reads: CASKGRPQGGYTF. In DNA, the CDR3 is TGTGCCAGTAAAGGACGACCTCAGGGGGGCTACACCTTC. Full variable domain (outside the CDR3, taken from reference TRBV19 and TRBJ1-2): DGGITQSPKYLFRKEGQNVTLSCEQNLNHDAMYWYRQDPGQGLRLIYYSQIVNDFQKGDIAEGYSVSREKKESFPLTVTSAQKNPTAFYLCASKGRPQGGYTFGSGTRLTVV.

The gene calls are TRBV28 and TRBJ1-3; D perhaps matches TRBD1 (5 bases). V was trimmed by 9 bases and J by 4 bases, leaving 10 bases between them. Per germline, CDR1 MDHEN and CDR2 SYDVKM. The CDR3 totals 12 residues. This CDR3 reads CASGGGGNTIYF. DNA of the CDR3: TGTGCCAGTGGGGGAGGGGGAAACACCATATATTTT.

The rearrangement uses TRBV19 and TRBJ1-6, with D perhaps matching TRBD1 (5 bases). CDR3 length: 16 residues. Looked up from germline, CDR1 is LNHDA and CDR2 is SQIVND (reference sequence). V lost 4 bases to trimming and J lost 0 bases, with 10 bases between them. The CDR3 DNA is TGTGCCAGTAGTAGGCTCGACAGCTCCTATAATTCACCCCTCCACTTT. Protein: CASSRLDSSYNSPLHF. Filled out from reference TRBV19 and TRBJ1-6, the complete variable domain reads DGGITQSPKYLFRKEGQNVTLSCEQNLNHDAMYWYRQDPGQGLRLIYYSQIVNDFQKGDIAEGYSVSREKKESFPLTVTSAQKNPTAFYLCASSRLDSSYNSPLHFGNGTRLTVT.

The chain recombines TRBV27 with TRBJ1-2; the match to TRBD1 covers 7 bases. Germline V lookup: CDR1 MNHEY, CDR2 SMNVEV (reference sequence). This CDR3 region has 16 residues. J was trimmed by 6 bases and V by 2 bases; bases with no gene match: 12. The CDR3 here is CASSLSAQGGKDGYTF. The CDR3 DNA reads TGTGCCAGCAGTTTAAGTGCCCAGGGGGGAAAGGATGGCTACACCTTC.

V usage is TRBV5-1 and J usage is TRBJ2-5; D is possibly TRBD2 (6 bases). Trimming took 3 bases from V and 3 from J, leaving 12 bases between them. The CDR3 loop spans 14 amino acids. Germline lookup yields CDR1 SGHRS and CDR2 YFSETQ. For the CDR3, the DNA is TGCGCCAGCAGCTCTGGGGGGAAGGAAGAGACCCAGTACTTC. As protein: CASSSGGKEETQYF.

The V call is TRBV27, the J call TRBJ2-7; the match to TRBD2 covers 12 bases. V was clipped by 8 bases and J by 2 bases; unmatched bases: 1. The CDR3 length is 13 residues. Germline lookup yields CDR1 MNHEY and CDR2 SMNVEV (reference sequence). The CDR3 region has the DNA TGTGCCAGCGGACTAGCGGGGACCTACGAGCAGTACTTC. This gives the protein CASGLAGTYEQYF.

As for this clone: The sample carries other DNA sequences with the same CDR3. This sequence joins TRBV15 and TRBJ2-5; TRBD2 matches at 12 bases. The CDR3 is 18 amino acids. Germline trimming cut 8 bases from V and 5 bases from J; bases unmatched to any gene: 18. CDR1 is LNHNV, CDR2 YYDKDF, per germline (reference sequence). CDR3 sequence reads: CATCEGLAGGPCRETQYF. As DNA, the CDR3 is TGTGCCACCTGTGAAGGGCTAGCGGGGGGGCCGTGTAGGGAGACCCAGTACTTC. The full variable domain, its missing parts supplied by reference TRBV15 and TRBJ2-5, is DAMVIQNPRYQVTQFGKPVTLSCSQTLNHNVMYWYQQKSSQAPKLLFHYYDKDFNNEADTPDNFQSRRPNTSFCFLDIRSPGLGDTAMYLCATCEGLAGGPCRETQYFGPGTRLLVL.

This clone was counted once. The gene calls are TRBV2 and TRBJ1-6; TRBD1 is a possible D gene (5 bases). The CDR3 runs to 15 residues. Germline CDR1 SNHLY, CDR2 FYNNEI. The germline V and J ends were trimmed by 8 bases and 7 bases, with 18 bases remaining between them. Here the CDR3 reads CASRMRPTENSPLHF. CDR3 nucleotide sequence: TGTGCCAGCCGTATGAGGCCGACAGAAAATTCACCCCTCCACTTT.